This T cell receptor beta chain emerged from a study of regulatory T cells in long-lasting Graves disease. Study-wide findings and caveats: TRBV28, TRBJ1-2 and TRBJ2-5 emerged as the favored segments in persistent disease. New patients shared 1,000 or so public clonotypes, and persistent patients shared more, with about 2,700.

In building TCR beta libraries, iRepertoire HTBI primers were used together with Arm-PCR of CDR3 regions. Each CDR3 protein is one row after TCRdb ran MiXCR on the multiplex PCR reads. This sample yields about 540,000 distinct CDR3 sequences, of which about 13% are seen a single time; over 7.5% belongs to the top ten. Time point here: newly diagnosed GD, antithyroid drugs for less than 3 months. PBMCs provided the RNA from which the TCR library was made. A blood draw put 8 to 10 milliliters of peripheral blood into EDTA tubes. This clonotype was seen ten or more times. The antigen remains unidentified. CDR3 length: 18 residues. The V segment lost 1 base and the J segment 1 base; nucleotides outside the gene matches: 10. The V gene's germline CDR1 is DFQATT and CDR2 SNEGSKA (reference sequence). The sample was also reused in another study, on T cells in Graves' hyperthyroidism and ophthalmopathy. From that paper: A first-round RT-PCR of the TCR CDR3 used the HTBI primer set.

The V and J genes are TRBV20-1 and TRBJ2-3; TRBD2 matches 11 bases. The sequencing here drew on peripheral blood mononuclear cells (PBMCs), taken at new diagnosis, from a patient treated with antithyroid drugs. This TCR came from a man younger than 40 with Graves disease. The CDR3 here is CSARGLAGGGSGTDTQYF. The CDR3 DNA sequence: TGCAGTGCTAGAGGCCTAGCGGGAGGTGGTTCGGGCACAGATACGCAGTATTTT.